The clone carrying this TCR beta chain came up a few times. Time point indicated: patch test 1, 2 weeks after DPC sensitization. Specified treatment: therapeutic diphenylcyclopropenone sensitization with weekly scalp DPC. Trimming took 2 bases from V and 2 from J, leaving 10 bases between them. The CDR3 has 15 amino acids. Germline V gene lookup returns CDR1 SNHLY and CDR2 FYNNEI. This record comes from a study of human T cells and chemical hapten exposure. Per the authors' pipeline: There were a median of around 100,000 TCRs per sample, with a range from about 23,224 to 690,600. Each CDR3 protein gets one entry after TCRdb re-called the RACE reads with MiXCR. None of the V and J calls come from the authors' own analysis; TCRdb made them. Altogether 80,000 to 100,000 distinct CDR3 sequences are present, roughly an eighth being singletons, with the ten largest covering 2% to 2.5%.

This chain uses TRBV2 with TRBJ2-1, with D hard to call. Source: whole blood, taken in connection with sensitization to the hapten diphenylcyclopropenone (DPC). This receptor was identified in a woman in her forties with alopecia areata. Some clones in this sample may be carry-over from other donors' samples. Here the CDR3 reads CASSELVATYNEQFF. CDR3 DNA sequence: TGTGCCAGCAGTGAACTAGTCGCGACCTACAATGAGCAGTTCTTC. Complete variable domain (other parts from reference TRBV2 and TRBJ2-1): EPEVTQTPSHQVTQMGQEVILRCVPISNHLYFYWYRQILGQKVEFLVSFYNNEISEKSEIFDDQFSVERPDGSNFTLKIRSTKLEDSAMYFCASSELVATYNEQFFGPGTRLTVL.